This T cell receptor (beta chain) is from a study of T-cell reconstitution after alpha-beta-depleted transplantation in children (dated by TCRdb to the mid-2010s). As for the study more broadly: The study quantitatively tracked T-cell immune reconstitution after TCRalphabeta/CD19-depleted allogeneic hematopoietic cell transplantation in children using TCR repertoire profiling.

The CDR3 runs 19 residues from the cysteine to the phenylalanine. Just the 57-base CDR3 DNA is kept, in frame starting at base 1. Relative to germline, V is missing 0 bases and J is missing 0 bases, with 12 bases of the junction outside any gene match. In the germline V gene, CDR1 corresponds to SGDLS and CDR2 to YYNGEE. This clonotype was found a few times. Its cognate antigen has yet to be identified. The record has no base qualities; no much larger clone is one base away. The library was built by means of PCR. The sequencer listed for this sample is Illumina HiSeq 2500. Molecular barcoding was employed in the preparation of TCR libraries, with unique molecular identifiers being used to normalize TCRbeta repertoire quantification. TCRdb reran the public reads through fastp at Q25 and MiXCR, keeping productive beta chains. Each CDR3 protein gets just one entry, which takes the most common genes and DNA from the rows behind it. This sample has approximately 340,000 distinct CDR3 sequences in its table, and around 10% of those were observed once. Roughly 2.5% of the sample is taken by the ten largest.

The receptor comes from a human donor who donated a stem cell graft to a child with acute lymphoblastic leukemia. The rearranged chain carries TRBV9 and TRBJ2-1, and 7 bases in between align with TRBD2. The sequences come from PBMCs from the stem cell graft donor, collected from the stem cell graft. The bases are TGTGCCAGCAGCGTAGACCCGATAGCGGGCCTGAGCTCCTACAATGAGCAGTTCTTC. Its product reads: CASSVDPIAGLSSYNEQFF.